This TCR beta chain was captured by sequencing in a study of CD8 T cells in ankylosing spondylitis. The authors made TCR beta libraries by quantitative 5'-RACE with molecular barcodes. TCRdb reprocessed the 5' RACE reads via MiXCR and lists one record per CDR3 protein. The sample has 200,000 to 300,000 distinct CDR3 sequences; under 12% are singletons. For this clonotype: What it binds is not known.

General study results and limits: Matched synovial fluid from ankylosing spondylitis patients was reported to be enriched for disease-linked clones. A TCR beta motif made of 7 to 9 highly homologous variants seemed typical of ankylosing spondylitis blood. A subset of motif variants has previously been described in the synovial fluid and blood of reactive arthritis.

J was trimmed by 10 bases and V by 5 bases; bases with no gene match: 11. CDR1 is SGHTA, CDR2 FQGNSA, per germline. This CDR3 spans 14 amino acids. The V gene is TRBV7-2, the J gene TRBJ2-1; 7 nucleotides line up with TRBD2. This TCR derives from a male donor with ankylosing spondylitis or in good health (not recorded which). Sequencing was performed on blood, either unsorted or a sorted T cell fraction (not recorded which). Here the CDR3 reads CASSPGLGKGEQFF. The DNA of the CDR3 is TGTGCCAGCAGCCCAGGACTAGGAAAGGGAGAGCAGTTCTTC.